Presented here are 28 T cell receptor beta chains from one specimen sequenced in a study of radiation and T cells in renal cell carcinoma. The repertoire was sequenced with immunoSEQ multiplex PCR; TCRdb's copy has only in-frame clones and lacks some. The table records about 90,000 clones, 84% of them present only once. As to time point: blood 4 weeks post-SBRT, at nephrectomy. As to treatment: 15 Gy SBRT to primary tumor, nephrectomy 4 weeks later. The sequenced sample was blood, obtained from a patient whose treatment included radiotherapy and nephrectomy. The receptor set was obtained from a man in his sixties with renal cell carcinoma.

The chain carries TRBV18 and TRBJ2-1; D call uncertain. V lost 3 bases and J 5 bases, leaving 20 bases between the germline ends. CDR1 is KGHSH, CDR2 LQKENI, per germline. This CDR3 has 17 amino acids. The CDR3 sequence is CASSPRTRSSLNNEQFF. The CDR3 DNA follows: TGTGCCAGCTCACCTCGGACGCGATCCAGTCTCAACAATGAGCAGTTCTTC.

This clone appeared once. Here the CDR3 DNA reads TGTGCCAGTAGTAAAGGGACAGGGGGAGGGACTGAAGCTTTCTTT. This translates into CASSKGTGGGTEAFF. The V call is TRBV19, the J call TRBJ1-1; 11 positions match TRBD1. With V trimmed by 4 bases and J by 5 bases, 6 bases remained unmatched. Germline V gives CDR1 LNHDA, CDR2 SQIVND (reference sequence). The CDR3 extends over 15 amino acids.

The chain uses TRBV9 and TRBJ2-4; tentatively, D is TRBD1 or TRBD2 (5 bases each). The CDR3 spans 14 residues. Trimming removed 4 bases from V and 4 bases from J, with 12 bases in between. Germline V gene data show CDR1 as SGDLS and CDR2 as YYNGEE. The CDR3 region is CASSPPREKNIQYF. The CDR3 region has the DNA TGTGCCAGCAGCCCCCCCAGGGAGAAAAACATTCAGTACTTC.

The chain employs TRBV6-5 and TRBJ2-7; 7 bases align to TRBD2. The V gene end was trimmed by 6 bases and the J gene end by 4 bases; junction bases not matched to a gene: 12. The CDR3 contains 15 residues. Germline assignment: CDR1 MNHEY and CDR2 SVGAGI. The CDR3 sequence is CASRFGGEKSYEQYF. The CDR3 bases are TGTGCCAGCAGGTTTGGGGGGGAGAAGAGTTACGAGCAGTACTTC.

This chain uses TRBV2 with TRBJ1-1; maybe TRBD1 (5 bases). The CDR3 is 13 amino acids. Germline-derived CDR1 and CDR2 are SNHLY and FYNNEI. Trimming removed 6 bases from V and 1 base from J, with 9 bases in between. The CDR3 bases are TGTGCCAGCAGGAGGACAAAGAACACTGAAGCTTTCTTT. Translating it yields CASRRTKNTEAFF.

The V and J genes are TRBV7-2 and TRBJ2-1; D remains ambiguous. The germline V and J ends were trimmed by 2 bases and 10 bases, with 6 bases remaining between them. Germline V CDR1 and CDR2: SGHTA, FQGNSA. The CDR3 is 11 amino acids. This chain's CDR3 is CASSLKLEQFF. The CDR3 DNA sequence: TGTGCCAGCAGCTTAAAATTGGAGCAGTTCTTC.

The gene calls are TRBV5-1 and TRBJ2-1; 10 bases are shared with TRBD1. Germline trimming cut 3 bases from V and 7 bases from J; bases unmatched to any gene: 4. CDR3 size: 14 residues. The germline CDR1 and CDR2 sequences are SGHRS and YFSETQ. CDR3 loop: CASSWRDRGNEQFF. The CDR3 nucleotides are TGCGCCAGCAGCTGGAGGGACAGGGGTAATGAGCAGTTCTTC. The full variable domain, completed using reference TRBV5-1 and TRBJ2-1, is KAGVTQTPRYLIKTRGQQVTLSCSPISGHRSVSWYQQTPGQGLQFLFEYFSETQRNKGNFPGRFSGRQFSNSRSEMNVSTLELGDSALYLCASSWRDRGNEQFFGPGTRLTVL.

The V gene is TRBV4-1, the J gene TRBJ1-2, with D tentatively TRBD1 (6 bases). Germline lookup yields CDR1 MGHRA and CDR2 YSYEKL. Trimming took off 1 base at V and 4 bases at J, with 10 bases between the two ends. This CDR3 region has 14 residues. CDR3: CASSQVGQSYGYTF. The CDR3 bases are TGCGCCAGCAGCCAAGTTGGACAGTCCTATGGCTACACCTTC.

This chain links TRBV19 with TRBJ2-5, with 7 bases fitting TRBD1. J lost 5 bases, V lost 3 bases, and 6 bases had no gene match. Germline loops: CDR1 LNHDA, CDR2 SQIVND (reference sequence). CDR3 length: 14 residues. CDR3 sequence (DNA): TGTGCCAGTAGTATCCGACAGGGCGGGGAGACCCAGTACTTC. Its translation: CASSIRQGGETQYF.

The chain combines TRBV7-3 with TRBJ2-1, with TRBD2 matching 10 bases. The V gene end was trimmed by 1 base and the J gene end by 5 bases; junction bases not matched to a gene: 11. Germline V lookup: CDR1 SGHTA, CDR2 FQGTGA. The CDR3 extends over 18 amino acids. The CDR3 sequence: CASSLSRPPSGRNNEQFF. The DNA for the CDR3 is TGTGCCAGCAGCTTAAGTAGGCCCCCTAGCGGGAGAAACAATGAGCAGTTCTTC.

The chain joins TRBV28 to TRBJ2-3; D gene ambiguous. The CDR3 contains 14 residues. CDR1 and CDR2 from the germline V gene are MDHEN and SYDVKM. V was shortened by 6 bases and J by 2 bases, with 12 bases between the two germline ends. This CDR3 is CASSPLTITDTQYF. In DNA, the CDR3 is TGTGCCAGCAGCCCGCTGACCATCACAGATACGCAGTATTTT.

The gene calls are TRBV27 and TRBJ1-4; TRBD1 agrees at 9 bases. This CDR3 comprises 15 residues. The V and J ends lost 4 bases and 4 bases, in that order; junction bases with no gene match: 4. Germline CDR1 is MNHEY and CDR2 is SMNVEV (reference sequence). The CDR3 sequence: CASSSTGGINEKLFF. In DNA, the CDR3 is TGTGCCAGCAGTTCGACAGGGGGGATTAATGAAAAACTGTTTTTT.

The CDR3 is CASSLHRDSYEQYF. CDR3 bases: TGTGCCAGTAGTCTTCACCGGGACAGCTACGAGCAGTACTTC. The chain uses TRBV19 and TRBJ2-7; TRBD1 matches at 7 bases. Germline assignment: CDR1 LNHDA and CDR2 SQIVND (reference sequence). The ends lost 5 bases at V and 3 bases at J; junction bases unmatched: 7. CDR3 length equals 14 residues. The entire variable domain, with the rest obtained from reference TRBV19 and TRBJ2-7, is as follows: DGGITQSPKYLFRKEGQNVTLSCEQNLNHDAMYWYRQDPGQGLRLIYYSQIVNDFQKGDIAEGYSVSREKKESFPLTVTSAQKNPTAFYLCASSLHRDSYEQYFGPGTRLTVT.

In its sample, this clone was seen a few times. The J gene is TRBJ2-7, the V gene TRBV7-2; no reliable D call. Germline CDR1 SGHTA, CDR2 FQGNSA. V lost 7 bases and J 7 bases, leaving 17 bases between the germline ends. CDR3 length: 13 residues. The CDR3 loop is CASTRLVVGEQYF. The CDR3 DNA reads TGTGCCAGCACACGACTTGTGGTTGGGGAGCAGTACTTC. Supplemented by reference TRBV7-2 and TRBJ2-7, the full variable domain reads GAGVSQSPSNKVTEKGKDVELRCDPISGHTALYWYRQSLGQGLEFLIYFQGNSAPDKSGLPSDRFSAERTGGSVSTLTIQRTQQEDSAVYLCASTRLVVGEQYFGPGTRLTVT.

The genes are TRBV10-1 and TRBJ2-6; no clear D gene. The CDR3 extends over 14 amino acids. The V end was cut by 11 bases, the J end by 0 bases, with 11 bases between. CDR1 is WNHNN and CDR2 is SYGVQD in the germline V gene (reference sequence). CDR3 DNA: TGCGCCGGAAATATACTCTCTGGGGCCAACGTCCTGACTTTC. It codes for CAGNILSGANVLTF.

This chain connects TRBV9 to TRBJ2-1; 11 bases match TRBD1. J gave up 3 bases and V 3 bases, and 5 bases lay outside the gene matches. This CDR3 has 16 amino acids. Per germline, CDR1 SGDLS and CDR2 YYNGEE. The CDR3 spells CASSGAGTGGYNEQFF. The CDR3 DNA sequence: TGTGCCAGCAGCGGGGCCGGGACAGGGGGCTACAATGAGCAGTTCTTC. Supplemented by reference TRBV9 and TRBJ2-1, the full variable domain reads DSGVTQTPKHLITATGQRVTLRCSPRSGDLSVYWYQQSLDQGLQFLIQYYNGEERAKGNILERFSAQQFPDLHSELNLSSLELGDSALYFCASSGAGTGGYNEQFFGPGTRLTVL.

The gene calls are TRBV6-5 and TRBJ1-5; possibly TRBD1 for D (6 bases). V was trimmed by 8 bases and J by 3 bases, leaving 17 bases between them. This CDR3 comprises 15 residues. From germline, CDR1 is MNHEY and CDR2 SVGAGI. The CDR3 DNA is TGTGCCAGCGGCAGGGGCCACGGAACCAATCAGCCCCAGCATTTT. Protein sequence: CASGRGHGTNQPQHF.

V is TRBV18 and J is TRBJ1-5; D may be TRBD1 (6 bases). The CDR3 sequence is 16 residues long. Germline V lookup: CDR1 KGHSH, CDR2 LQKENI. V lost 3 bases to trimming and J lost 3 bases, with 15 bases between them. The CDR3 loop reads CASSPRDTGYNQPQHF. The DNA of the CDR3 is TGTGCCAGCTCACCTCGGGACACCGGCTACAATCAGCCCCAGCATTTT.

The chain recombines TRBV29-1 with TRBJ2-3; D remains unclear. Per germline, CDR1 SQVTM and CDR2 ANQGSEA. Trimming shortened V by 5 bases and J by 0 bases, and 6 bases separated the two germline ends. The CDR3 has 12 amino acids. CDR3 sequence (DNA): TGCAGCGTTTGGGCCAGCACAGATACGCAGTATTTT. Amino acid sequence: CSVWASTDTQYF.

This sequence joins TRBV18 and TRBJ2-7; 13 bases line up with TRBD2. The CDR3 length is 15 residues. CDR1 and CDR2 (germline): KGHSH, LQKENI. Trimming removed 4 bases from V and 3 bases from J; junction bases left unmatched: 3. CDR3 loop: CASSLGTSGIYEQYF. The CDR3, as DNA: TGTGCCAGCTCACTGGGGACTAGCGGGATCTACGAGCAGTACTTC.

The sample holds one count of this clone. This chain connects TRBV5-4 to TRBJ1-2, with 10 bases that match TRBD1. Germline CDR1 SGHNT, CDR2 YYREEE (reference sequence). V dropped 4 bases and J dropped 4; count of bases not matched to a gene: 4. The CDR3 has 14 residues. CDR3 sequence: CASSGTGALYGYTF. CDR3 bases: TGTGCCAGCAGCGGGACAGGGGCCCTCTATGGCTACACCTTC.

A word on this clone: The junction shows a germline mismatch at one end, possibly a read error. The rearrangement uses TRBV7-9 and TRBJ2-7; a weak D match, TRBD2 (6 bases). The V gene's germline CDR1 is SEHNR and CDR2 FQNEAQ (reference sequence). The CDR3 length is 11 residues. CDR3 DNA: TGTGCCAGCAGCTTAATTCGGGAGACGTCCTTC. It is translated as CASSLIRETSF.

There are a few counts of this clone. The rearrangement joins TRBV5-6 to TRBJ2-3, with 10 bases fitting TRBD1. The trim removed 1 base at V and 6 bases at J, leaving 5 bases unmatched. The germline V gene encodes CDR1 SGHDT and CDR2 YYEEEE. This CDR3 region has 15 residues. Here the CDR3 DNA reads TGTGCCAGCAGCTTGATCGGGACAGGGGCCGATACGCAGTATTTT. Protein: CASSLIGTGADTQYF.

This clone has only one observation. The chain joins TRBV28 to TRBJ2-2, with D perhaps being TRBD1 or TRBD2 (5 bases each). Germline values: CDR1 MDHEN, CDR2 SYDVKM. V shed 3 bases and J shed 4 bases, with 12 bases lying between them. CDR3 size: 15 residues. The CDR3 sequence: CASSLVGAGTGELFF. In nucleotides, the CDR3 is TGTGCCAGCAGTTTGGTAGGGGCGGGCACCGGGGAGCTGTTTTTT.

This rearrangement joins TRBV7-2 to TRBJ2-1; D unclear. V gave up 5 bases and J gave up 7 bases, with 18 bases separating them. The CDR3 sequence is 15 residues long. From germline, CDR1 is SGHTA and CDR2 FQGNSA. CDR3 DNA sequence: TGTGCCAGCAGCCAGCAGGCTCTGCGTGTAAATGAGCAGTTCTTC. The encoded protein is CASSQQALRVNEQFF.

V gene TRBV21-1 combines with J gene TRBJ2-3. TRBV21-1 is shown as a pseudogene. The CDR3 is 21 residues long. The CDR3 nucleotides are TGTGCCAGCAGCAACAAAGCCGGTTACGACACGAGGGGCAAGGGGACAGATACGCAGTATTTT. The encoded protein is CASSNKAGYDTRGKGTDTQYF.

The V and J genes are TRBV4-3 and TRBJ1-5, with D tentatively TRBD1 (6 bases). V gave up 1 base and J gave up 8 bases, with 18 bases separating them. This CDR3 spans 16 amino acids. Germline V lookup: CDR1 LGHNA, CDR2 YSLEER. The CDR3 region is CASSQGFRGAREPQHF. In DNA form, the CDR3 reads TGCGCCAGCAGCCAAGGATTTCGGGGGGCCAGGGAGCCCCAGCATTTT.

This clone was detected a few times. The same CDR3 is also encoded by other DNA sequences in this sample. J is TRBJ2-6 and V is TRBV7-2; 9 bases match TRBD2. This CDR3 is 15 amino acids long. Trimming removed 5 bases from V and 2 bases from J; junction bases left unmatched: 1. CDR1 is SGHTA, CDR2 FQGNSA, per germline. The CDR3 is CASSPSGTGANVLTF. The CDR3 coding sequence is TGTGCCAGCAGCCCTAGCGGGACTGGGGCCAACGTCCTGACTTTC.